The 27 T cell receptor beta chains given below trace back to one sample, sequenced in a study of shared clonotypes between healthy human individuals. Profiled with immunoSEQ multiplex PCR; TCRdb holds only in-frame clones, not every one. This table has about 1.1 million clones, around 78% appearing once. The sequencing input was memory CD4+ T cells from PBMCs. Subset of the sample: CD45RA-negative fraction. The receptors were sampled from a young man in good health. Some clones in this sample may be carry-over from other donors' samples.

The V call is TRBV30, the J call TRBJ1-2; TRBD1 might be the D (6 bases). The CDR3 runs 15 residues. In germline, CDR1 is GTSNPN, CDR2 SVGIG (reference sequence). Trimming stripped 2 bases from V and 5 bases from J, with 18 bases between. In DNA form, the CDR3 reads TGTGCCTGGAGTCCGGGACACCTGGACAGTTATGGCTACACCTTC. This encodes CAWSPGHLDSYGYTF.

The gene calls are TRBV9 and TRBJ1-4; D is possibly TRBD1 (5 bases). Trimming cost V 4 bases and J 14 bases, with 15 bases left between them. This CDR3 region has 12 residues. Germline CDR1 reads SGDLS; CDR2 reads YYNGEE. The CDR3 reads CASSPGSGALFF. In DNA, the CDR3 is TGTGCCAGCAGCCCAGGAAGTGGGGCCCTGTTTTTT.

The CDR3 region is CASSATSGTEAFF. The CDR3, as DNA: TGTGCCAGCAGTGCCACCTCGGGTACTGAAGCTTTCTTT. The chain carries TRBV6-4 and TRBJ1-1; D unresolved. The CDR3 covers 13 residues. Germline values: CDR1 MRHNA, CDR2 SNTAGT. V was trimmed by 4 bases and J by 5 bases, leaving 11 bases between them.

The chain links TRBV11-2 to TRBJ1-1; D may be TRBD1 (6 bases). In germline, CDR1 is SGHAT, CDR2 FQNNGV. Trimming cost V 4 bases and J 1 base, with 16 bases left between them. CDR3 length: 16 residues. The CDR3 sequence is CASSSLFRGQNTEAFF. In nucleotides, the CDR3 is TGTGCCAGCAGCTCCCTATTTCGGGGGCAGAACACTGAAGCTTTCTTT. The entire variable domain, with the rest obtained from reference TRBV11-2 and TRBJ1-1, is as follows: EAGVAQSPRYKIIEKRQSVAFWCNPISGHATLYWYQQILGQGPKLLIQFQNNGVVDDSQLPKDRFSAERLKGVDSTLKIQPAKLEDSAVYLCASSSLFRGQNTEAFFGQGTRLTVV.

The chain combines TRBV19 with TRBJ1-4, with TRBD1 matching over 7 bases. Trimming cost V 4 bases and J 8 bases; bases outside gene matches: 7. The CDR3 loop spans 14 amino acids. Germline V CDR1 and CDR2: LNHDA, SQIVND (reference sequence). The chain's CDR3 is CASSRGQQREKLFF. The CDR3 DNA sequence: TGTGCCAGTAGTAGGGGACAGCAGAGGGAAAAACTGTTTTTT. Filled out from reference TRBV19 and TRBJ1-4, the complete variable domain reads DGGITQSPKYLFRKEGQNVTLSCEQNLNHDAMYWYRQDPGQGLRLIYYSQIVNDFQKGDIAEGYSVSREKKESFPLTVTSAQKNPTAFYLCASSRGQQREKLFFGSGTQLSVL.

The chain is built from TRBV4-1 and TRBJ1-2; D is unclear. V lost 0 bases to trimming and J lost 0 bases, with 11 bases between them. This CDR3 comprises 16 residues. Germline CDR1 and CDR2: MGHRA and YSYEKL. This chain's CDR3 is CASSQERGPANYGYTF. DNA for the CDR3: TGCGCCAGCAGCCAAGAAAGAGGACCAGCTAACTATGGCTACACCTTC.

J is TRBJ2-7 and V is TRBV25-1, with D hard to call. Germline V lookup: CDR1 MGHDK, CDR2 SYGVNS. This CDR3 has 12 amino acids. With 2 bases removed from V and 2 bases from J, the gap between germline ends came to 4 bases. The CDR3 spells CASSEQPYEQYF. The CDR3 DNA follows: TGTGCCAGCAGTGAACAGCCCTACGAGCAGTACTTC.

CDR3 DNA: TGTGCCAGCAGTCTCATGTTGGAGGGCCAGTACTTC. This translates into CASSLMLEGQYF. This chain connects TRBV2 to TRBJ2-5, with D possibly matching TRBD2 (6 bases). The CDR3 runs to 12 residues. Trimming cost V 5 bases and J 10 bases, with 14 bases left between them. Per germline, CDR1 SNHLY and CDR2 FYNNEI.

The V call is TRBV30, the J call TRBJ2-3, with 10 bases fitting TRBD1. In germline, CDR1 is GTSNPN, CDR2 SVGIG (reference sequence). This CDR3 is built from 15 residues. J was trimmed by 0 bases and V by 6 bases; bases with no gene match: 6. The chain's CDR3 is CACHRTGGSTDTQYF. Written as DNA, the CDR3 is TGTGCCTGTCACCGGACAGGGGGTAGCACAGATACGCAGTATTTT.

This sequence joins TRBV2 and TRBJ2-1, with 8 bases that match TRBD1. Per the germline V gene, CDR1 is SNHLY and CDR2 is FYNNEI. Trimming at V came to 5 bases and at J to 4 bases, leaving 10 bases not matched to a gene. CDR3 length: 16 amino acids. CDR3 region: CASSFGQGGSYNEQFF. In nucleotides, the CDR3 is TGTGCCAGCAGTTTTGGACAGGGAGGTTCGTACAATGAGCAGTTCTTC.

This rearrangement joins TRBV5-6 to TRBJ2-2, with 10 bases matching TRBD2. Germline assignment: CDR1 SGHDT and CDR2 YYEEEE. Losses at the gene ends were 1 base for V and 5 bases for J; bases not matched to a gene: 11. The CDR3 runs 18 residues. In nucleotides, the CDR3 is TGTGCCAGCAGCTTGATTTCAGCGGGAGGGCCGAGTACCGGGGAGCTGTTTTTT. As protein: CASSLISAGGPSTGELFF.

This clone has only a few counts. CDR3 DNA sequence: TGTGCCAGTAGTATATGGTACACTAACACCGGGGAGCTGTTTTTT. Amino acids: CASSIWYTNTGELFF. The rearrangement uses TRBV19 and TRBJ2-2; D is unresolved. Trimming removed 2 bases from V and 2 bases from J, with 9 bases in between. This CDR3 contains 15 residues. Germline V CDR1 and CDR2: LNHDA, SQIVND (reference sequence).

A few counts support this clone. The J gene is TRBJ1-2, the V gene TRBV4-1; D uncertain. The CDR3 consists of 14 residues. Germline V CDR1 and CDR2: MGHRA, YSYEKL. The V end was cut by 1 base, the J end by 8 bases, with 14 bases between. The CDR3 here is CASSQVSRLSGYTF. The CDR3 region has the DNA TGCGCCAGCAGCCAAGTCTCCCGTTTATCGGGCTACACCTTC.

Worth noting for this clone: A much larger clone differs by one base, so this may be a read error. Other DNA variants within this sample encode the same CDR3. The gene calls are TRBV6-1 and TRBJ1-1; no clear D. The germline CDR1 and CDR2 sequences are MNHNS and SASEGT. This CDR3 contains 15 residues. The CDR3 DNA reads TGTGCCAGCAGTGAATACGGGGATGGATGGACTGAGGCTTTCTTT. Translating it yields CASSEYGDGWTEAFF.

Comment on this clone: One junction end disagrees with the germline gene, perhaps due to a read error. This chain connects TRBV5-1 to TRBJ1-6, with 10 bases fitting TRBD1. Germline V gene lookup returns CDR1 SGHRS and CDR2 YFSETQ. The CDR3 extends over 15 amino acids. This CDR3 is CTSSLLGDRGSPLHF. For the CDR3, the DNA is TGCACCAGCAGCTTGCTAGGGGACAGGGGATCACCCCTCCACTTT.

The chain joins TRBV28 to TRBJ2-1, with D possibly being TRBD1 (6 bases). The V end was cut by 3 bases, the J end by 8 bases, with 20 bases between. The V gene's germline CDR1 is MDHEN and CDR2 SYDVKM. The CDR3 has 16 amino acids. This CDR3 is CASSFAGRGVSDEQFF. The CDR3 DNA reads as TGTGCCAGCAGTTTCGCAGGCAGGGGCGTTAGCGATGAGCAGTTCTTC.

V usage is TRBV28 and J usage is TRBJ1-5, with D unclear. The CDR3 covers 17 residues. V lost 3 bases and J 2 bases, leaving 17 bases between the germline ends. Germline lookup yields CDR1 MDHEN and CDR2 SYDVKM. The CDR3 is CASSFDSHWGGNQPQHF. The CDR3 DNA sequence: TGTGCCAGCAGTTTCGATTCTCACTGGGGAGGCAATCAGCCCCAGCATTTT. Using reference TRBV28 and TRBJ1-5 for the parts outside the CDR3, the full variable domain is DVKVTQSSRYLVKRTGEKVFLECVQDMDHENMFWYRQDPGLGLRLIYFSYDVKMKEKGDIPEGYSVSREKKERFSLILESASTNQTSMYLCASSFDSHWGGNQPQHFGDGTRLSIL.

Written as DNA, the CDR3 is TGCAGCGCTACTCCACCCGGACAGGGCTACAATGAGCAGTTCTTC. It specifies CSATPPGQGYNEQFF. This chain joins TRBV29-1 and TRBJ2-1, with TRBD1 identical over 8 bases. The CDR3 is 15 residues long. V lost 7 bases, J lost 3 bases, and 11 bases stayed unmatched. Germline CDR1 SQVTM, CDR2 ANQGSEA.

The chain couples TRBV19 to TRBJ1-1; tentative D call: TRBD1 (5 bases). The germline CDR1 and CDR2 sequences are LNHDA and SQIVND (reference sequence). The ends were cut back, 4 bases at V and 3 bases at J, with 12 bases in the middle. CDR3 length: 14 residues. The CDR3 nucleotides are TGTGCCAGTAGTAGATCAGGGACGGACACTGAAGCTTTCTTT. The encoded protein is CASSRSGTDTEAFF.

CDR3 nucleotide sequence: TGTGCCAGCAGCTTCCAGAGCTCCTACGAGCAGTACTTC. It is translated as CASSFQSSYEQYF. The gene calls are TRBV12-1 and TRBJ2-7. TRBV12-1 is a recognized pseudogene. This CDR3 has 13 amino acids.

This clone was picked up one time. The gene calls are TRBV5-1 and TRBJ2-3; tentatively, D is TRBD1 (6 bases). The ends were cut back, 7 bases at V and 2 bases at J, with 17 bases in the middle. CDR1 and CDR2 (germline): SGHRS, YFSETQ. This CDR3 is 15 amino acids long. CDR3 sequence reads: CASHTAGASTDTQYF. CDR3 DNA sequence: TGCGCCAGCCACACCGCAGGGGCTTCCACAGATACGCAGTATTTT.

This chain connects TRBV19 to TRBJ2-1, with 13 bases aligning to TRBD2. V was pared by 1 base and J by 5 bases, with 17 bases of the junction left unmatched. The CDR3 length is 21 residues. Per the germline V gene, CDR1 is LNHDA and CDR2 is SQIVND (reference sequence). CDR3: CASSIALLGLAGSSRNNEQFF. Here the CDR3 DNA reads TGTGCCAGTAGTATAGCTCTTTTGGGACTAGCGGGGAGTTCTAGAAACAATGAGCAGTTCTTC.

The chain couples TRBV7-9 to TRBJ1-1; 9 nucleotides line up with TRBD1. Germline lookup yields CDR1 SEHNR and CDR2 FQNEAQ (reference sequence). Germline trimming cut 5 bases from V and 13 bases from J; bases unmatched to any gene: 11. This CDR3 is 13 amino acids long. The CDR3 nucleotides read TGTGCCAGCAGCCTTGTGGCGGGGACAGGGCTTTTCTTT. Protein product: CASSLVAGTGLFF.

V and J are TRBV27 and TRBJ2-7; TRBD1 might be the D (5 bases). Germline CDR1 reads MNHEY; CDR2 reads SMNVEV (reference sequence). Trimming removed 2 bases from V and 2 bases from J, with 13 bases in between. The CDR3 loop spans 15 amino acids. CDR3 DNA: TGTGCCAGCAGTTTAGAGCAGGGATCCACCTACGAGCAGTACTTC. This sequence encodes CASSLEQGSTYEQYF.

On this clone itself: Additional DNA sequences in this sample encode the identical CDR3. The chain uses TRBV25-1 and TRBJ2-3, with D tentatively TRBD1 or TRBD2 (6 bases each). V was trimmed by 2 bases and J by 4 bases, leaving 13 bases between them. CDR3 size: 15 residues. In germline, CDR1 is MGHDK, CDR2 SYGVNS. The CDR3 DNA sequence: TGTGCCAGCAGTGAACGGGATAGGGGGGCAGATACGCAGTATTTT. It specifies CASSERDRGADTQYF.

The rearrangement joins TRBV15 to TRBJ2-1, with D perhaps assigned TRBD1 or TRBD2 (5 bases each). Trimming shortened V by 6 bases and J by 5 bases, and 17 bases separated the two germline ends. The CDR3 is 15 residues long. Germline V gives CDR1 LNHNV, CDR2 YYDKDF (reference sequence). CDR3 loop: CATRDPRRGNNEQFF. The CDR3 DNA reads TGTGCCACCAGGGACCCCCGACGGGGCAACAATGAGCAGTTCTTC.

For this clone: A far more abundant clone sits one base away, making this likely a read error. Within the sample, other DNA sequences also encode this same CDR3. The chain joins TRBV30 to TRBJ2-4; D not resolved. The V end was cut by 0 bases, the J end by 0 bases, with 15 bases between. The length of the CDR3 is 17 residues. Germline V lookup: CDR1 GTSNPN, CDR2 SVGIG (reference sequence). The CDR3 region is CAWSVGVYRLAKNIQYF. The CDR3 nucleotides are TGTGCCTGGAGTGTAGGTGTCTATCGGCTAGCCAAAAACATTCAGTACTTC.